The rows below give T cell receptor beta chains drawn from one sample of a study of blood T cells in healthy people across ages. TCRdb recomputed calls from the 5' RACE reads with MiXCR, one row per CDR3 protein. The table includes about 810,000 distinct CDR3 sequences, roughly 40% detected once. The sample taken for sequencing was blood. The origin of the receptors is a young man in good health. CDR3s leave out the opening cysteine and the closing phenylalanine or tryptophan. The size field is filled for only some rows; it gives once, few, many or a size class.

>TRBV4-2|NA
ASSQRDSEQY
>TRBV9|NA
ASSVGLAGSSYEQY
>TRBV20-1|NA
SASGGGAGGFYEQY
>TRBV20-1|few
SASAGGTLQETQY
>TRBV28|few
ASSSLGDTGELF
>TRBV20-1|NA
SARTGTRGRDLLETQY
>TRBV24-1|NA
ATSSGAGGCNEQF
>TRBV11-2|NA
ASSLGAERLGETQY
>TRBV6-6|NA
ASSYTGTVDSPPH
>TRBV20-1|few
SALAGGPNNEQY
>TRBV4-1|NA
ASSHSKTRRTGKGDTEAF
>TRBV7-2|many
ASSLVSSGGPSTDTQY
>TRBV15|NA
ATSSPGEGPYGYT
>TRBV14|many
ASSRYQETQY
>TRBV20-1|few
SATLRRDIQPKDTQY
>TRBV20-1|once
SASDRGGSTDTQY
>TRBV6-5|NA
ASNPTGTSSYEQY
>TRBV5-5|once
ASTYGGAGETQF
>TRBV4-1|many
ASSQEGAVAEAF
>TRBV25-1|NA
ASSGRQRTSSRDTQY
>TRBV7-2|many
ASSQIQETQY
>TRBV7-6|NA
ASSLERQGSGGYT
>TRBV7-2|once
ASRPSGAGDTQY
>TRBV27|few
ASSYSPGGGQF
>TRBV2|NA
ASLGTVSTDTQY
>TRBV5-6|NA
ASSRVWDNRDYGYT